The rows below give T cell receptor beta chains drawn from one sample of a study. TCRdb redid the calling of the RT-PCR reads with MiXCR, one entry per CDR3 protein. The repertoire consists of more than 600,000 distinct CDR3 sequences, with about 14% occurring once and the leading ten covering roughly 3.6%. The sample was memory CD4+ T cells from blood. Every receptor here comes from a female donor in good health, serving as a healthy control. The CDR3 runs from the conserved cysteine through the conserved F or W. A D gene is named only where the DNA matches it firmly. The size of a clone is reported for some rows only, either as once, few or many, or as a class for expanded clones.

17 | TRBJ2-5 | TRBD1 | TRBV4-1 | - | TGCGCCAGCAGCACCCGGACAGGGGAGGGCCTGGGGGAGACCCAGTACTTC | CASSTRTGEGLGETQYF
16 | TRBJ1-6 | - | TRBV20-1 | few | TGCAGTGCTAGAGATCTCTTGGCAGGGATCAATTCACCCCTCCACTTT | CSARDLLAGINSPLHF
18 | TRBJ1-4 | - | TRBV11-2 | few | TGTGCCAGCAGCTGGGGGCGGGGACGTCTAGGATCTAATGAAAAACTGTTTTTT | CASSWGRGRLGSNEKLFF
13 | TRBJ1-1 | - | TRBV30 | - | TGTGCCTGGTATATGTCCATGAACACTGAAGCTTTCTTT | CAWYMSMNTEAFF
16 | TRBJ2-6 | TRBD1 | TRBV27 | many | TGTGCCAGCAGTGTACGACAGGGGTCTGGGGCCAACGTCCTGACTTTC | CASSVRQGSGANVLTF
14 | TRBJ1-2 | TRBD1 | TRBV12-3/TRBV12-4 | many | TGTGCCAGCAGTTGGGGACAGCTTATCTATGGCTACACCTTC | CASSWGQLIYGYTF
14 | TRBJ1-5 | - | TRBV30 | - | TGTGCCTGGAGTGTAGGGGGAATCAATCAGCCCCAGCATTTT | CAWSVGGINQPQHF
19 | TRBJ2-1 | - | TRBV27 | - | TGTGCCAGCAGTTTGCAGGGAGGCTACGCGGGCAGCTCCTACAATGAGCAGTTCTTC | CASSLQGGYAGSSYNEQFF
13 | TRBJ2-5 | - | TRBV5-1 | few | TGCGCCAGCAGTAAGTCTAGCCAAGAGACCCAGTACTTC | CASSKSSQETQYF
12 | TRBJ2-3 | - | TRBV30 | few | TGTGCCTGCACGTTGTCCACAGATACGCAGTATTTT | CACTLSTDTQYF
16 | TRBJ2-7 | - | TRBV5-1 | - | TGCGCCAGCAGCTTGGGGGCAACAGGGTATATCTACGAGCAGTACTTC | CASSLGATGYIYEQYF
16 | TRBJ2-7 | TRBD2 | TRBV9 | few | TGTGCCAGCAGCAACGGACCGATCAGCGGGAGAGGCGAGCAGTACTTC | CASSNGPISGRGEQYF
14 | TRBJ1-1 | TRBD1 | TRBV11-2 | - | TGTGCCAGCAGCCATGGACAGGGCAACACTGAAGCTTTCTTT | CASSHGQGNTEAFF
15 | TRBJ2-1 | TRBD2 | TRBV7-9 | many | TGTGCCAGCAGCTTAGCACTAGCGGGAGTAAATGAGCAGTTCTTC | CASSLALAGVNEQFF
13 | TRBJ2-3 | - | TRBV10-3 | - | TGCGCAACAGGGGGAGGGATCACAGATACGCAGTATTTT | CATGGGITDTQYF
15 | TRBJ2-7 | TRBD2 | TRBV28 | few | TGTGCCAGCAGTTTTCCGGCTAGCGGGACAAACGAGCAGTACTTC | CASSFPASGTNEQYF
15 | TRBJ2-3 | TRBD2 | TRBV27 | - | TGTGCCAGCACCTCTTTAGCGGGAGAGGCGGCCACGCAGTATTTT | CASTSLAGEAATQYF
13 | TRBJ1-2 | - | TRBV9 | many | TGTGCCAGCAGCGCACAGGTTGGGGCTGCGGGCACCTTC | CASSAQVGAAGTF
15 | TRBJ2-7 | TRBD1 | TRBV27 | - | TGTGCCAGCAGCCCCGGGGACAGGGTATTCCACGAGCAGTACTTC | CASSPGDRVFHEQYF
15 | TRBJ1-5 | - | TRBV7-2 | few | TGTGCCAGCAGCTTATGGGGGAATAGCAATCAGCCCCAGCATTTT | CASSLWGNSNQPQHF
15 | TRBJ2-1 | TRBD2 | TRBV7-2 | many | TGTGCCAGCAGCCTGGGACTAGCGGGAAACTATGAGCAGTTCTTC | CASSLGLAGNYEQFF
15 | TRBJ1-3 | - | TRBV5-1 | - | TGCGCCAGCAGTGTACAGGAACTGTCAGGAAACACCATATATTTT | CASSVQELSGNTIYF
15 | TRBJ2-1 | TRBD1 | TRBV7-6 | few | TGTGCCAGCAGCTCGGCTCGGGACAGCTACAATGAGCAGTTCTTC | CASSSARDSYNEQFF
12 | TRBJ1-5 | - | TRBV27 | few | TGTGCCAGCAGTTTTAGAGATCAGCCCCAGCATTTT | CASSFRDQPQHF
18 | TRBJ2-7 | TRBD2 | TRBV7-2 | - | TGTGCCAGCAGCTTAACTGGCAGCGGGAGCACGATTTCCTACGAGCAGTACTTC | CASSLTGSGSTISYEQYF
16 | TRBJ2-3 | - | TRBV24-1 | - | TGTGCCACCAGTACCCCCCGGGGGCGAGGCACAGATACGCAGTATTTT | CATSTPRGRGTDTQYF
15 | TRBJ1-2 | - | TRBV5-1 | many | TGCGCCAGCAGCTTGGTTGCAGCAACTAACTATGGCTACACCTTC | CASSLVAATNYGYTF
15 | TRBJ2-4 | - | TRBV7-2 | many | TGTGCCAGCAGCCCAATGTCCGGGCGACCCAACATTCAGTACTTC | CASSPMSGRPNIQYF
13 | TRBJ2-5 | - | TRBV7-2 | - | TGTGCCAGCAGCTTAGTAGTTACTGAGGGGGAGTACTTC | CASSLVVTEGEYF
14 | TRBJ2-5 | - | TRBV9 | - | TGTGCCAGCAGCGTAGCGCCCAGTGGAGAGACCCAGTACTTC | CASSVAPSGETQYF
14 | TRBJ1-1 | TRBD1 | TRBV9 | - | TGTGCCAGCAGCGCTCGGACAGGGGTCCCTGAAGCTTTCTTT | CASSARTGVPEAFF
14 | TRBJ2-3 | - | TRBV6-2/TRBV6-3 | many | TGTGCCAGCAGTTGGACCAGGGGTCGGGATACGCAGTATTTT | CASSWTRGRDTQYF
14 | TRBJ2-5 | TRBD2 | TRBV5-1 | - | TGCGCCAGCAGCCCCACAGCGGGAGAAGAGACCCAGTACTTC | CASSPTAGEETQYF
14 | TRBJ2-1 | - | TRBV5-6 | many | TGTGCCAGCAGCTCCCGGGCCGTCTACAATGAGCAGTTCTTC | CASSSRAVYNEQFF
12 | TRBJ2-1 | - | TRBV20-1 | few | TGCAGTGCTGGCAGGGCGGCCGATGAGCAGTTCTTC | CSAGRAADEQFF
12 | TRBJ2-7 | TRBD2 | TRBV20-1 | - | TGCAGTGCTTTAGCGGGAGGCTACGAGCAGTACTTC | CSALAGGYEQYF
13 | TRBJ2-1 | TRBD2 | TRBV30 | few | TGTGCCTGGACCGGGACTAGCGTAACTGAGCAGTTCTTC | CAWTGTSVTEQFF
13 | TRBJ2-6 | - | TRBV28 | - | TGTGCCAGCAGATTAACTGGGGCCAACGTCCTGACTTTC | CASRLTGANVLTF
14 | TRBJ2-4 | - | TRBV11-3 | - | TGTGCCAGCAGCGTAACTAAAGGGTCGGGCATTCAGTACTTC | CASSVTKGSGIQYF
12 | TRBJ1-1 | - | TRBV29-1 | - | TGCAGCGTTGTACACGGCGGGGCTGAAGCTTTCTTT | CSVVHGGAEAFF
18 | TRBJ1-1 | TRBD1 | TRBV5-1 | many | TGCGCCAGCAGCTTGGAACCCAGGTCAGGGGGAGCGAACACTGAAGCTTTCTTT | CASSLEPRSGGANTEAFF
15 | TRBJ2-7 | TRBD2 | TRBV5-1 | few | TGCGCCAGCAGCCCCGTAGCGGGAGAGACCTACGAGCAGTACTTC | CASSPVAGETYEQYF
14 | TRBJ2-5 | - | TRBV20-1 | many | TGCAGTGCTAAGCTCCCGGGACTTCAAGAGACCCAGTACTTC | CSAKLPGLQETQYF
13 | TRBJ2-7 | - | TRBV7-9 | few | TGTGCCAGCAGCTTGAACCAGAACTACGAGCAGTACTTC | CASSLNQNYEQYF
14 | TRBJ1-1 | - | TRBV6-1 | - | TGTGCCAGCAGCCCAGGGGTGACAGAAAACGAAGCTTTCTTT | CASSPGVTENEAFF
15 | TRBJ1-2 | TRBD1 | TRBV28 | - | TGTGCCAGCAGTTTGGGAGGGGGCGACTTCTATGGCTACACCTTC | CASSLGGGDFYGYTF
15 | TRBJ1-5 | TRBD1 | TRBV4-1 | few | TGCGCCAGCAGCCAGGAAATGACAGGGACTCAGCCCCAGCATTTT | CASSQEMTGTQPQHF
15 | TRBJ2-3 | - | TRBV4-2 | few | TGTGCCAGCAGCCAAGAGGCGCCGAGCGCAGATACGCAGTATTTT | CASSQEAPSADTQYF
14 | TRBJ1-1 | TRBD1 | TRBV5-1 | - | TGCGCCAGCAGCGGGCAGGGGGGAGACACCGAAGCTTTCTTT | CASSGQGGDTEAFF
9 | TRBJ2-5 | - | TRBV6-2/TRBV6-3 | - | TGTGCCAGCAGTCCGATCCAGTACTTC | CASSPIQYF
13 | TRBJ1-6 | - | TRBV4-3 | many | TGCGCCAGCAGCCAAGACAGGGATTCACCCCTCCACTTT | CASSQDRDSPLHF
13 | TRBJ1-1 | - | TRBV12-3/TRBV12-4 | few | TGTGCCAGCAGGGAAACAGGGAGCACTGAAGCTTTCTTT | CASRETGSTEAFF
15 | TRBJ2-1 | TRBD2 | TRBV7-2 | few | TGTGCCAGCAGCGGGGGACTAGCGGGAAGCTATGAGCAGTTCTTC | CASSGGLAGSYEQFF
17 | TRBJ1-3 | - | TRBV4-3 | many | TGCGCCAGCAGCCAAGACAGTACAGGGAGCTCTGGAAACACCATATATTTT | CASSQDSTGSSGNTIYF
15 | TRBJ1-4 | - | TRBV21-1 | - | TGTGCCAGCAGCAACGGGCCGGTTTATAATGAAAAACTGTTTTTT | CASSNGPVYNEKLFF
15 | TRBJ2-1 | - | TRBV5-1 | - | TGCGCCAGCAGCTTGGCCCCCGACCGGCCCAATGAGCAGTTCTTC | CASSLAPDRPNEQFF
14 | TRBJ2-1 | TRBD1 | TRBV7-2 | many | TGTGCCAGCAGCTTGGACAGGGGGCACAATGAGCAGTTCTTC | CASSLDRGHNEQFF
14 | TRBJ1-5 | - | TRBV6-6 | many | TGTGCCAGCAGCTCCCAGAGTCACAATCAGCCCCAGCATTTT | CASSSQSHNQPQHF
12 | TRBJ2-1 | - | TRBV3-1 | - | TGTGCCAGCAGCCAAAGCGGCGATGAGCAGTTCTTC | CASSQSGDEQFF